These 3 T cell receptor beta chains were all obtained from the same sample, sequenced in a study of blood T cell repertoires in COVID-19. Only in-frame clones appear in the TCRdb table, and some are missing; sequencing was by immunoSEQ multiplex PCR. Here the sample spans 120,000 to 150,000 clones, about four fifths being singletons. Sequences were obtained from peripheral blood. The receptor set was obtained from a woman at least 80 years old in a cohort sampled during active or convalescent COVID-19.

The chain carries TRBV12-5 and TRBJ2-7, with a tentative D call TRBD1 (6 bases). V lost 4 bases, J lost 3 bases, and 19 bases lay in between. The CDR3 contains 16 residues. CDR1 and CDR2 from the germline V gene are LGHNT and FRNRAP. CDR3 sequence: CASGSLGQKSIYEQYF. DNA for the CDR3: TGTGCTAGTGGTTCTTTGGGACAAAAATCGATCTACGAGCAGTACTTC.

The genes are TRBV20-1 and TRBJ2-3, with TRBD1 as a possible D gene (5 bases). Trimming took off 6 bases at V and 10 bases at J, with 14 bases between the two ends. This CDR3 has 11 residues. CDR1 is DFQATT and CDR2 is SNEGSKA in the germline V gene (reference sequence). The CDR3 here is CSAPLLGAQYF. In nucleotides, the CDR3 is TGCAGTGCCCCTCTCCTAGGGGCGCAGTATTTT.

The chain joins TRBV5-1 to TRBJ2-2, with D perhaps TRBD1 (6 bases). There are 15 residues in the CDR3. Trimming removed 0 bases from V and 6 bases from J, with 12 bases in between. Germline assignment: CDR1 SGHRS and CDR2 YFSETQ. Here the CDR3 DNA reads TGCGCCAGCAGCTTGGGTCAGGGGTCGCCCGGGGAGCTGTTTTTT. It yields the protein CASSLGQGSPGELFF.